Listed here is a single TCR beta chain. There are many counts of this clonotype. It has no known antigen specificity. No per-base quality is available; no much larger clone lies one base away. CDR1 MNHEY and CDR2 SMNVEV were looked up in the germline V gene (reference sequence). V drops 5 bases and J drops 3 bases, leaving 11 bases in between. Inclusive of the bounding cysteine and phenylalanine, the CDR3 is 15 residues long. The retained sequence is limited to the CDR3, 45 bases, with the frame set at the first base. This was a case-control study nested in a cohort of healthcare workers in London, UK, who had nasopharyngeal swab PCR tests and blood samples taken every week. Between 23 and 31 March 2020, the week of the UK lockdown, healthcare workers were enrolled and then followed up weekly for as long as 16 weeks. The data were obtained in a study of early T cells in non-severe SARS-CoV-2 infection (dated by TCRdb to the early 2020s). A note on the overall study: Bulk RNA from unsorted whole blood was used for TCR sequencing, so alpha and beta chains could not be paired. What the study reported, not specific to this receptor: VDJdb matching was skewed toward anti-spike CD8 responses and likely underestimated virus-specific expansions by missing private and CD4 specificities.

Libraries were made using 5' RACE. TCRdb shows the sequencer as NextSeq 500. Unique molecular identifiers were attached to individual cDNA molecules in the TCR library protocol so that sequencing error and PCR bias could be corrected. Sequencing covered both TCR alpha and beta chains, and within each sample the abundances of alpha and beta sequences were tightly co-correlated. The original pipeline was this. Decombinator V4 was used to annotate the V gene, J gene and CDR3 of the TCR sequences. TCRs were defined as expanded if a significant change between any two time points was detected under a Poisson model with p below 0.0001. TCR abundances were normalised to the total number of TCRs sequenced per sample and expressed as counts per million. TRAV1-2 paired with TRAJ12, TRAJ20 or TRAJ33 defined MAIT TCRs, while TRAV10 paired with TRAJ18 defined iNKT TCRs. VDJdb, accessed 1 November 2021, was searched for CMV, EBV and SARS-CoV-2 annotated TCRs, excluding TCRs annotated for multiple antigens. Starting from the raw public reads, TCRdb applied fastp trimming at Q25, assembled clones with MiXCR and retained in-frame beta chains. Each entry is one CDR3 protein sequence, shown with its most common DNA and genes. The V and J calls were not made by the authors but by TCRdb's processing. The table for this sample lists about 79,000 distinct CDR3 sequences; 11% of them were counted only once. The top ten clonotypes cover 4% to 5% of the sample.

The sequence derives from an adult who was a healthcare worker with PCR-confirmed SARS-CoV-2 infection or an uninfected control (not recorded which). The sequence is built from TRBV27 and TRBJ2-6; perhaps TRBD2 is the D gene, with 5 bases matching. Sequenced material: whole blood. The CDR3: CASSPRGGGANVLTF. The DNA reads as follows: TGTGCCAGCAGTCCCCGGGGTGGTGGGGCCAACGTCCTGACTTTC.